This T cell receptor (beta chain) comes out of a study of T cell responses to AZD1222 COVID-19 vaccine. This CDR3 contains 15 residues. Per germline, CDR1 MNHEY and CDR2 SVGAGI. The junction had 5 bases not matched to a gene; V was cut back by 4 bases and J by 3 bases. Overall study findings and caveats: Compared with day 0, the breadth and depth of the Spike-specific TCR repertoire rose significantly after two doses of AZD1222. Only 5 to 7 AZD1222 recipients were seropositive at baseline.

About this clone itself: Its antigen remains unknown.

Produced via immunoSEQ multiplex PCR; TCRdb's table is partial and in-frame only. The sample gives some 110,000 clones, roughly 88% of which show up once; roughly 2.7% is in the top ten. J is TRBJ2-7 and V is TRBV6-5; the match to TRBD1 covers 11 bases. The sequence was collected from an adult in good health. Sequenced material: peripheral blood, taken on day 0 of AZD1222 vaccination. CDR3 nucleotide sequence: TGTGCCAGCAGTTTCACCGGGACAGGGGGCTACGAGCAGTACTTC. Residues: CASSFTGTGGYEQYF.